This record covers a single T cell receptor beta chain. The CDR3 length is 15 residues. Germline V lookup: CDR1 SGHRS, CDR2 YFSETQ. Losses at the gene ends were 3 bases for V and 7 bases for J; bases not matched to a gene: 7. The sample comes from a study of blood T cell repertoires in COVID-19. Study summary: Whether acute or convalescent, the COVID-19 samples came from the United States, Italy and Spain. PBMCs, B-cell-depleted T cells, or T cells were the source of the cDNA or gDNA that made up the material.

Some clones are missing from TCRdb's copy, which holds only in-frame ones; the method was immunoSEQ multiplex PCR. The table shows over 150,000 clones, with around 90% occurring only once. A Seattle source enrolled patients during active infection and followed them longitudinally. The chain combines TRBV5-1 with TRBJ2-1, with 10 bases fitting TRBD2. This TCR was recovered from a man between 60 and 70 years old with COVID-19, enrolled during active disease. Sequenced input: peripheral blood. Written as DNA, the CDR3 is TGCGCCAGCAGCTCGTGGACTAGCGGTCCGAATGAGCAGTTCTTC. This encodes CASSSWTSGPNEQFF.